What follows are 26 T cell receptor beta chains derived from one specimen sequenced in a study of T-cell memory formation after mild COVID-19. TCRdb independently ran MiXCR on the 5' RACE reads; one entry per CDR3 protein. Among more than 250,000 distinct CDR3 sequences, 16% were seen once, and the ten largest hold 20% to 25%. Sequenced material: PBMCs or a T cell subset sorted from them (not recorded which). These receptors all stem from a man aged 18 to 30 who had mild COVID-19 (a few samples of this study predate the infection). Cell type and time point are not known.

There are a few counts of this clonotype. The CDR3 region has the DNA TGTGCCAGCAGCATATTAGCGGGGACCCTTAGCACAGATACGCAGTATTTT. Protein: CASSILAGTLSTDTQYF. J is TRBJ2-3 and V is TRBV7-2; 8 bases are shared with TRBD2. CDR1 SGHTA and CDR2 FQGNSA come from the germline V gene. J lost 0 bases, V lost 5 bases, and 10 bases had no gene match. The CDR3 loop spans 17 amino acids. The variable domain in full, with the rest retrieved from reference TRBV7-2 and TRBJ2-3, is GAGVSQSPSNKVTEKGKDVELRCDPISGHTALYWYRQSLGQGLEFLIYFQGNSAPDKSGLPSDRFSAERTGGSVSTLTIQRTQQEDSAVYLCASSILAGTLSTDTQYFGPGTRLTVL.

The chain carries TRBV4-3 and TRBJ2-2, with 9 bases that match TRBD1. Germline CDR1 is LGHNA and CDR2 is YSLEER. V lost 4 bases and J lost 7; bases outside the gene matches: 7. The CDR3 has 15 amino acids. The chain's CDR3 is CASSLRDRVGGELFF. The CDR3 coding sequence is TGCGCCAGCAGCCTACGGGACAGGGTGGGCGGGGAGCTGTTTTTT.

The rearrangement links TRBV6-2 or TRBV6-3 to TRBJ2-1, with TRBD1 matching 10 bases. Trimming removed 6 bases from V and 2 bases from J; junction bases left unmatched: 1. This CDR3 comprises 14 residues. Germline CDR1 MNHEY, CDR2 SVGEGT. The CDR3 DNA reads TGTGCCAGCAGAGACAGGGGGCCCTACAATGAGCAGTTCTTC. It specifies CASRDRGPYNEQFF.

The rearrangement uses TRBV4-3 and TRBJ2-7, with TRBD1 matching over 9 bases. V was clipped by 1 base and J by 3 bases; unmatched bases: 4. The CDR3 loop spans 15 amino acids. Per germline, CDR1 LGHNA and CDR2 YSLEER. CDR3 residues: CASSQAPGQGYEQYV. In DNA, the CDR3 is TGCGCCAGCAGCCAAGCGCCGGGACAGGGCTACGAGCAGTACGTC.

This clonotype has more than one count but fewer than ten. The chain recombines TRBV3-1 with TRBJ1-2; D is uncertain. Between the trimmed V and J ends, which lost 5 bases and 2 bases, there was a span of 6 bases. The CDR3 runs to 12 residues. Germline lookup yields CDR1 LGHDT and CDR2 YNNKEL (reference sequence). CDR3 coding DNA: TGTGCCAGCAGCGTACGGAACTATGGCTACACCTTC. Residues: CASSVRNYGYTF.

This clonotype was counted a few times. The CDR3 DNA reads TGTGCCAGCAGTGAGAGGTCAGGCCTTATCGGGGGCTACACCTTC. Translating it yields CASSERSGLIGGYTF. The gene calls are TRBV25-1 and TRBJ1-2; D call uncertain. Trimming took 3 bases from V and 8 from J, leaving 19 bases between them. The CDR3 totals 15 residues. The V gene's germline CDR1 is MGHDK and CDR2 SYGVNS.

This clonotype turned up a few times. The V call is TRBV29-1, the J call TRBJ1-1; TRBD1 matches 8 bases. This CDR3 spans 12 amino acids. The ends lost 7 bases at V and 4 bases at J; junction bases unmatched: 5. Germline CDR1 is SQVTM and CDR2 is ANQGSEA. CDR3 residues: CSAQGAGTEAFF. The CDR3 region has the DNA TGCAGCGCCCAGGGGGCCGGCACTGAAGCTTTCTTT.

V and J are TRBV27 and TRBJ2-2; TRBD2 matches at 11 bases. Germline CDR1 MNHEY, CDR2 SMNVEV (reference sequence). Trimming cost V 3 bases and J 7 bases; bases outside gene matches: 7. The CDR3 is 16 amino acids. The CDR3 DNA reads as TGTGCCAGCAGTTTCCTAGCGGGGGGTCTTCTCGGGGAGCTGTTTTTT. Translating gives CASSFLAGGLLGELFF.

There are a few counts of this clonotype. The rearrangement joins TRBV24-1 to TRBJ2-3; TRBD2 matches 10 bases. V shed 7 bases and J 1 base; nucleotides not matched to a gene: 7. The CDR3 runs to 16 residues. In germline, CDR1 is KGHDR, CDR2 SFDVKD. The CDR3 region has the DNA TGTGCCACCAGACCACCCGGGACTAGCGGCACAGATACGCAGTATTTT. Translated, it gives CATRPPGTSGTDTQYF.

The V gene is TRBV21-1, the J gene TRBJ2-5; the table's D call TRBD1 went unverified against the DNA. TRBV21-1 counts as a pseudogene. CDR3 length: 13 residues. CDR3 protein: CASSSRQRETQYF. The CDR3 coding sequence is TGTGCCAGCAGCTCAAGACAGAGGGAGACCCAGTACTTC.

This clonotype occurred a few times. The chain links TRBV9 to TRBJ2-2; D uncertain. Germline V gives CDR1 SGDLS, CDR2 YYNGEE. The CDR3 is 17 amino acids. Between the trimmed V and J ends, which lost 1 base and 5 bases, there was a span of 18 bases. This chain's CDR3 is CASSVNPIGIRTGELFF. CDR3 nucleotides: TGTGCCAGCAGCGTAAACCCCATCGGAATACGGACCGGGGAGCTGTTTTTT.

In this sample, this clonotype turned up once. CDR3 DNA sequence: TGCGCCAGCAGCCCTTACCGGGACAGCAATCAGCCCCAGCATTTT. Residues: CASSPYRDSNQPQHF. This chain joins TRBV4-1 and TRBJ1-5; D might be TRBD1 (5 bases). Deletions cut 4 bases from V and 1 base from J, with 11 bases between. Germline-derived CDR1 and CDR2 are MGHRA and YSYEKL. CDR3 length: 15 amino acids.

The chain has TRBV5-5 and TRBJ2-5; maybe TRBD2 (6 bases). This CDR3 spans 16 amino acids. Germline V gene lookup returns CDR1 SGHKS and CDR2 YYEKEE (reference sequence). Between the trimmed V and J ends, which lost 0 bases and 1 base, there was a span of 13 bases. The CDR3 region has the DNA TGTGCCAGCAGCTTGGGACAGAGCGGGCCCCAAGAGACCCAGTACTTC. Translating gives CASSLGQSGPQETQYF.

This clonotype was detected ten times or more. This rearrangement joins TRBV11-2 to TRBJ1-1, with TRBD1 identical over 7 bases. From germline, CDR1 is SGHAT and CDR2 FQNNGV. The CDR3 extends over 13 amino acids. With V trimmed by 5 bases and J by 3 bases, 3 bases remained unmatched. The DNA for the CDR3 is TGTGCCAGCAGCCTCAGGGGGGACACTGAAGCTTTCTTT. This encodes CASSLRGDTEAFF.

This clonotype turned up a few times. J is TRBJ2-3 and V is TRBV6-5; 7 nucleotides line up with TRBD1. The length of the CDR3 is 14 residues. The germline V gene has CDR1 MNHEY and CDR2 SVGAGI. The V segment lost 6 bases and the J segment 8 bases; nucleotides outside the gene matches: 11. The DNA for the CDR3 is TGTGCCAGCAGCAGATCTAGGGGGCAGGTTACGCAGTATTTT. This translates into CASSRSRGQVTQYF.

The chain uses TRBV6-5 and TRBJ1-6; tentative D call: TRBD1 (5 bases). There are 15 residues in the CDR3. Germline assignment: CDR1 MNHEY and CDR2 SVGAGI. Between the trimmed V and J ends, which lost 0 bases and 10 bases, there was a span of 13 bases. Here the CDR3 reads CASSYSFRVESPLHF. The CDR3 region has the DNA TGTGCCAGCAGTTACTCGTTCAGGGTTGAGTCACCCCTCCACTTT.

This clonotype has more than one count but fewer than ten. This rearrangement joins TRBV18 to TRBJ2-1; D unresolved. V was pared by 1 base and J by 3 bases, with 1 base between. Germline-derived CDR1 and CDR2 are KGHSH and LQKENI. The CDR3 length is 12 residues. DNA for the CDR3: TGTGCCAGCTCACCACTCTACAATGAGCAGTTCTTC. Residues: CASSPLYNEQFF. The variable domain in full, with the rest retrieved from reference TRBV18 and TRBJ2-1, is NAGVMQNPRHLVRRRGQEARLRCSPMKGHSHVYWYRQLPEEGLKFMVYLQKENIIDESGMPKERFSAEFPKEGPSILRIQQVVRGDSAAYFCASSPLYNEQFFGPGTRLTVL.

This clonotype was seen a handful of times. CDR3 in amino acids: CASSQDRAQETQYF. The CDR3 region has the DNA TGCGCCAGCAGCCAGGACAGGGCCCAAGAGACCCAGTACTTC. This chain uses TRBV4-3 with TRBJ2-5; 8 bases agree with TRBD1. V was pared by 3 bases and J by 1 base, with 1 base of the junction left unmatched. This CDR3 has 14 residues. Germline V gene data show CDR1 as LGHNA and CDR2 as YSLEER.

This clonotype was found a few times. The chain recombines TRBV12-3 or TRBV12-4 with TRBJ2-7; D possibly corresponds to TRBD2 (6 bases). The CDR3 is 11 amino acids. V shed 6 bases and J shed 9 bases, with 12 bases lying between them. The CDR3 DNA reads as TGTGCCAGCAGCTTGGGGGGAGGGCAGTACTTC. Translated: CASSLGGGQYF.

This clonotype showed up just a few times. The chain joins TRBV6-5 to TRBJ1-4; TRBD1 aligns across 7 bases. Germline-derived CDR1 and CDR2 are MNHEY and SVGAGI. With V trimmed by 5 bases and J by 3 bases, 0 bases remained unmatched. The CDR3 length is 13 residues. CDR3 region: CASSDRANEKLFF. In nucleotides, the CDR3 is TGTGCCAGCAGTGACAGGGCTAATGAAAAACTGTTTTTT.

This chain joins TRBV9 and TRBJ1-1, with unresolved D. Germline V gene data show CDR1 as SGDLS and CDR2 as YYNGEE. This CDR3 comprises 14 residues. V was trimmed by 4 bases and J by 10 bases, leaving 20 bases between them. The CDR3 is CASSTTVGGRGAFF. DNA for the CDR3: TGTGCCAGCAGCACCACCGTCGGAGGCCGGGGAGCTTTCTTT. Full variable domain (remainder filled in from reference TRBV9 and TRBJ1-1): DSGVTQTPKHLITATGQRVTLRCSPRSGDLSVYWYQQSLDQGLQFLIQYYNGEERAKGNILERFSAQQFPDLHSELNLSSLELGDSALYFCASSTTVGGRGAFFGQGTRLTVV.

This clonotype was found a few times. The rearrangement uses TRBV7-8 and TRBJ2-1, with D possibly TRBD1 on 5 matching bases. Germline-derived CDR1 and CDR2 are SGHVS and FQNEAQ. CDR3 length: 14 amino acids. Trimming removed 0 bases from V and 7 bases from J, with 10 bases in between. CDR3 residues: CASSLATSGNEQFF. The CDR3 DNA reads as TGTGCCAGCAGCTTAGCCACGTCAGGGAATGAGCAGTTCTTC.

A few counts support this clonotype. This chain uses TRBV4-1 with TRBJ2-5, with D possibly TRBD2 on 5 matching bases. The germline CDR1 and CDR2 sequences are MGHRA and YSYEKL. The CDR3 is made up of 15 amino acids. With 1 base removed from V and 5 bases from J, the gap between germline ends came to 14 bases. The chain's CDR3 is CASSQAWTPHETQYF. CDR3 bases: TGCGCCAGCAGCCAAGCCTGGACTCCCCACGAGACCCAGTACTTC.

The sample holds many counts of this clonotype. The V call is TRBV6-5, the J call TRBJ2-2; no clear D gene. The germline CDR1 and CDR2 sequences are MNHEY and SVGAGI. V shed 6 bases and J shed 6 bases, with 11 bases lying between them. This CDR3 region has 13 residues. CDR3 in DNA: TGTGCCAGCAGGTCGGGTGGAGCCGGGGAGCTGTTTTTT. Translating gives CASRSGGAGELFF.

The CDR3 DNA reads as TGCAGCGTGCAGGGGTTGGATACGCAGTATTTT. Translation gives CSVQGLDTQYF. The rearrangement links TRBV29-1 to TRBJ2-3; D perhaps matches TRBD1 (6 bases). V lost 6 bases and J 6 bases, leaving 10 bases between the germline ends. The CDR3 is 11 amino acids. Germline V gives CDR1 SQVTM, CDR2 ANQGSEA.

This clonotype was observed a handful of times. The chain has TRBV12-3 or TRBV12-4 and TRBJ1-1; 11 bases align to TRBD1. Trimming at V came to 5 bases and at J to 8 bases, leaving 7 bases not matched to a gene. The CDR3 spans 14 residues. The CDR3 DNA sequence: TGTGCCAGCAGTAAAGGGACAGGGGGTCCCGAAGCTTTCTTT. This sequence encodes CASSKGTGGPEAFF.